The 20 T cell receptor beta chains presented below share a single source sample, sequenced in a study of vaccination effects on CD4 cells after COVID-19. Pools of viral peptides were used by the ViraFEST assay to expand antigen-specific CD4+ T cells ahead of sequencing. Following 10 days of culture, CD4+ T cells were isolated. Vaccine recipients had no previous SARS-CoV-2 infection; their nucleocapsid antibodies were negative. For these TCRs, the target antigens are not known. Profiling relied on immunoSEQ multiplex PCR, and the TCRdb table lists in-frame clones only, not all of them. The table shows about 43,000 clones, with roughly 79% occurring only once. Specimen: CD4+ T cells from PBMCs cultured with SARS-CoV-2 spike peptides, collected before COVID-19 vaccination. All receptors come from a human donor who received a COVID-19 vaccine.

The rearrangement uses TRBV6-6 and TRBJ1-6; 9 nucleotides align to TRBD1. The CDR3 runs 13 residues. Germline V CDR1 and CDR2: MNHNY, SVGAGI (reference sequence). Here the CDR3 DNA reads TGTGGCACAGGGGGCAGGGCGGGCTCACCCCTCCACTTT. Translated: CGTGGRAGSPLHF.

The genes are TRBV19 and TRBJ1-1; maybe TRBD1 (5 bases). Trimming stripped 4 bases from V and 10 bases from J, with 13 bases between. There are 12 residues in the CDR3. Germline V gene data show CDR1 as LNHDA and CDR2 as SQIVND (reference sequence). In nucleotides, the CDR3 is TGTGCCAGTAGTACTTCTGACAGCGGAGCTTTCTTT. Its translation: CASSTSDSGAFF.

The chain couples TRBV20-1 to TRBJ1-5; 9 nucleotides match TRBD1. Germline values: CDR1 DFQATT, CDR2 SNEGSKA (reference sequence). V was pared by 3 bases and J by 3 bases, with 9 bases of the junction left unmatched. The CDR3 is made up of 16 amino acids. The DNA of the CDR3 is TGCAGTGCTAGTCAACCGGACAGGGGTATCAATCAGCCCCAGCATTTT. Its protein product is CSASQPDRGINQPQHF.

A single count supports this clone. V and J are TRBV6-5 and TRBJ2-1; D unclear. This CDR3 is 13 amino acids long. The ends were cut back, 4 bases at V and 9 bases at J, with 13 bases in the middle. The germline gives CDR1 MNHEY, CDR2 SVGAGI. The DNA of the CDR3 is TGTGCCAGCAGTTTAAGGACGGGCGGTGAGCAGTTCTTC. Its protein product is CASSLRTGGEQFF.

Here the CDR3 reads CASSLGQENNSPLHF. CDR3 nucleotide sequence: TGTGCCAGCAGCTTAGGGCAGGAGAATAATTCACCCCTCCACTTT. The V and J genes are TRBV7-9 and TRBJ1-6; the D is unclear. With 1 base removed from V and 5 bases from J, the gap between germline ends came to 9 bases. The germline CDR1 and CDR2 sequences are SEHNR and FQNEAQ (reference sequence). This CDR3 has 15 amino acids.

This clone occurred a few times. J is TRBJ2-7 and V is TRBV6-4; 8 bases line up with TRBD2. The germline CDR1 and CDR2 sequences are MRHNA and SNTAGT. J lost 1 base, V lost 0 bases, and 2 bases had no gene match. The CDR3 spans 15 residues. CDR3 sequence: CASSDSIAGSYEQYV. DNA of the CDR3: TGTGCCAGCAGTGACTCCATAGCGGGGTCCTACGAGCAGTACGTC.

V is TRBV7-2 and J is TRBJ2-5; TRBD2 agrees at 7 bases. V was clipped by 3 bases and J by 4 bases; unmatched bases: 2. CDR1 is SGHTA, CDR2 FQGNSA, per germline. The CDR3 loop spans 13 amino acids. The CDR3 here is CASSLTSLETQYF. For the CDR3, the DNA is TGTGCCAGCAGCTTGACTAGCTTAGAGACCCAGTACTTC.

This chain uses TRBV24-1 with TRBJ2-3; the match to TRBD2 covers 8 bases. The CDR3 covers 13 residues. The J segment lost 4 bases and the V segment lost 4 bases, leaving 0 bases of the junction unmatched. The germline V gene has CDR1 KGHDR and CDR2 SFDVKD. CDR3 coding DNA: TGTGCCACCAGTGACGGGGGGGCAGATACGCAGTATTTT. Its protein product is CATSDGGADTQYF.

This clone has only one observation. V is TRBV19 and J is TRBJ2-1; 7 bases match TRBD1. This CDR3 spans 18 amino acids. V lost 4 bases and J lost 0; bases outside the gene matches: 12. Germline-derived CDR1 and CDR2 are LNHDA and SQIVND (reference sequence). The CDR3: CASSTGGVRVRSYNEQFF. For the CDR3, the DNA is TGTGCCAGTAGTACAGGGGGTGTGAGGGTCCGCTCCTACAATGAGCAGTTCTTC.

Here the CDR3 DNA reads TGTGCCAGCAGCTTAGGCGTGGAACAGGGGGCTAGAGAGACCCAGTACTTC. As protein: CASSLGVEQGARETQYF. This chain uses TRBV11-2 with TRBJ2-5; 9 bases agree with TRBD1. CDR1 SGHAT and CDR2 FQNNGV come from the germline V gene. The CDR3 totals 17 residues. Trimming took 1 base from V and 4 from J; bases not matched to a gene: 10. Based on the CDR3 plus reference TRBV11-2 and TRBJ2-5, the full variable domain is EAGVAQSPRYKIIEKRQSVAFWCNPISGHATLYWYQQILGQGPKLLIQFQNNGVVDDSQLPKDRFSAERLKGVDSTLKIQPAKLEDSAVYLCASSLGVEQGARETQYFGPGTRLLVL.

The chain recombines TRBV3-1 (or the pseudogene TRBV3-2) with TRBJ2-3; 7 nucleotides line up with TRBD2. CDR1 LGHDT and CDR2 YNNKEL come from the germline V gene (reference sequence). The CDR3 consists of 15 residues. The J segment lost 1 base and the V segment lost 1 base, leaving 2 bases of the junction unmatched. CDR3 amino acids: CASSQASGGTDTQYF. CDR3 nucleotides: TGTGCCAGCAGCCAAGCCAGCGGGGGCACAGATACGCAGTATTTT.

The gene calls are TRBV2 and TRBJ1-2; 9 bases agree with TRBD1. The trim removed 5 bases at V and 1 base at J, leaving 8 bases unmatched. The CDR3 length is 16 residues. Germline V gives CDR1 SNHLY, CDR2 FYNNEI. Here the CDR3 DNA reads TGTGCCAGCAGTCCCGACAGGGGGATCATTAACTATGGCTACACCTTC. Translation: CASSPDRGIINYGYTF.

The chain is built from TRBV18 and TRBJ2-1; 7 bases match TRBD2. This CDR3 contains 17 residues. Germline CDR1 KGHSH, CDR2 LQKENI. J gave up 0 bases and V 6 bases, and 11 bases lay outside the gene matches. The CDR3 nucleotides read TGTGCCAGCTCCCCGCTAGCGGAGGGCGTCTCCTACAATGAGCAGTTCTTC. Its protein product is CASSPLAEGVSYNEQFF.

The rearrangement uses TRBV5-1 and TRBJ1-1; possibly TRBD1 for D (6 bases). The germline V gene has CDR1 SGHRS and CDR2 YFSETQ. V gave up 4 bases and J gave up 5 bases, with 24 bases separating them. This CDR3 is built from 17 residues. The CDR3 region has the DNA TGCGCCAGCAGCCACTGGCGGGGGACGCAGGGGTGGACTGAAGCTTTCTTT. This codes for CASSHWRGTQGWTEAFF.

The chain uses TRBV19 and TRBJ2-2, with TRBD2 matching over 10 bases. The V gene end was trimmed by 3 bases and the J gene end by 3 bases; junction bases not matched to a gene: 10. The germline V gene has CDR1 LNHDA and CDR2 SQIVND (reference sequence). The CDR3 runs 18 residues. The CDR3 protein is CASSMQRGGQTHTGELFF. The CDR3 DNA reads TGTGCCAGTAGTATGCAGCGGGGGGGCCAGACACACACCGGGGAGCTGTTTTTT.

This clone was recorded a few times. The gene calls are TRBV4-3 and TRBJ1-2; D gene ambiguous. Germline V gene lookup returns CDR1 LGHNA and CDR2 YSLEER. The V end lost 4 bases, the J end lost 0 bases, and 12 bases lay between the germline ends. This CDR3 has 15 residues. In nucleotides, the CDR3 is TGCGCCAGCAGCCCAGTGGGCGGTGCTAACTATGGCTACACCTTC. This sequence encodes CASSPVGGANYGYTF.

This chain connects TRBV6-7 to TRBJ2-2; D ambiguous. TRBV6-7 is sorted into the ORF group, with uncertain function. The CDR3 runs to 18 residues. Between the trimmed V and J ends, which lost 7 bases and 0 bases, there was a span of 21 bases. CDR3 in amino acids: CASNVSGPKYSNTGELFF. The CDR3 DNA reads TGTGCCAGCAACGTCTCCGGGCCGAAATATTCGAACACCGGGGAGCTGTTTTTT.

The gene calls are TRBV25-1 and TRBJ1-6; tentatively, D is TRBD1 (5 bases). Trimming took off 7 bases at V and 7 bases at J, with 20 bases between the two ends. The V gene's germline CDR1 is MGHDK and CDR2 SYGVNS. This CDR3 contains 16 residues. The CDR3 DNA is TGTGCCAGCAAACCGTCCGGGGCCGGGGGGAATTCACCCCTCCACTTT. Translating gives CASKPSGAGGNSPLHF. The full variable domain, completed using reference TRBV25-1 and TRBJ1-6, is EADIYQTPRYLVIGTGKKITLECSQTMGHDKMYWYQQDPGMELHLIHYSYGVNSTEKGDLSSESTVSRIRTEHFPLTLESARPSHTSQYLCASKPSGAGGNSPLHFGNGTRLTVT.

This chain links TRBV2 with TRBJ2-4, with TRBD1 as a possible D gene (5 bases). Germline CDR1 is SNHLY and CDR2 is FYNNEI. V was pared by 8 bases and J by 0 bases, with 11 bases between. The CDR3 length is 14 residues. For the CDR3, the DNA is TGTGCCAGCTCCCAGGGTATAGCCAAAAACATTCAGTACTTC. Its translation is CASSQGIAKNIQYF.

The J gene is TRBJ1-3, the V gene TRBV10-2; no firm D call. The CDR3 covers 16 residues. The germline V gene has CDR1 WSHSY and CDR2 SAAADI. V dropped 7 bases and J dropped 0 bases, with 16 bases sitting between them. CDR3 bases: TGCGCCAGCATACCGAGGGAGGCCTCCTCTGGAAACACCATATATTTT. It is translated as CASIPREASSGNTIYF.